This TCR beta chain is drawn from a study of T cells and Merkel cell carcinoma outcomes. Germline trimming cut 4 bases from V and 5 bases from J; bases unmatched to any gene: 7. The V gene's germline CDR1 is SEHNR and CDR2 FQNEAQ (reference sequence). The CDR3 runs 14 residues. General study points: Merkel cell carcinoma outcomes were reportedly predicted by repertoire and T-cell density.

Measured with immunoSEQ multiplex PCR; TCRdb has only the in-frame clones, and not every one. The table shows 5,000 to 8,000 clones, with about 92% occurring only once. As to this clone: Its antigen remains unidentified.

Sequenced material: tumor tissue from Merkel cell carcinoma. This sequence joins TRBV7-9 and TRBJ2-5, with 7 bases fitting TRBD2. This clonotype was sampled from a human donor with Merkel cell carcinoma. CDR3 amino acids: CASSWLRGVETQYF. CDR3 coding DNA: TGTGCCAGCAGCTGGCTCCGGGGGGTGGAGACCCAGTACTTC.